What follows is one T cell receptor beta chain and its context. Naive CD8 populations comprised CD45RO-negative cells positively selected for CCR7, excluding terminally differentiated effector memory CD45RA+ cells. The sample comes from a study of shared clonotypes between healthy human individuals. The protocol was immunoSEQ multiplex PCR, while the TCRdb copy is restricted to in-frame clones and leaves out a portion. This sample carries about 2.1 million clones, about 93% of them seen once, and the ten largest clones take about 1.7%. CDR3 length: 13 residues. Germline V gene data show CDR1 as SGHAT and CDR2 as FQNNGV. The V and J ends lost 1 base and 3 bases respectively, with 6 bases between them.

The clonotype originates from a man aged 18 to 29 in good health. Some clones in this sample may be carry-over from other donors' samples. V gene TRBV11-2 combines with J gene TRBJ1-2; no definite D call. Sequences were obtained from naive CD8+ T cells from PBMCs. The CDR3, as DNA: TGTGCCAGCAGCTTAGGTCCCGACTATGGCTACACCTTC. Encoded protein: CASSLGPDYGYTF.